This note documents a single TCR beta chain sequence. No antigen is known for it. This record comes from a study of CD8+CD57+ T cells in acquired aplastic anemia. Points from the study as a whole: For CD8+ Simpson's diversity, patients and controls showed no significant difference.

Per germline, CDR1 LNHNV and CDR2 YYDKDF (reference sequence). The CDR3 runs 14 residues. The V and J ends lost 3 bases and 4 bases respectively, with 12 bases between them. Patients selected for sequencing had displayed CD8+CD57+ cell expansion by flow cytometry. Researchers used genomic DNA as the template to profile TCR beta VDJ and CDR3. One entry per CDR3 protein, called by TCRdb with MiXCR from the reads. The sample shows 89,000 or so distinct CDR3 sequences, 55% to 80% of them seen only once. This clonotype was sampled from a human donor with aplastic anemia. The chain combines TRBV15 with TRBJ2-5; no definite D call. The sequencing sample was made of sorted CD4+, CD8+, or CD8+CD57+ T cells (not recorded which) from PBMCs. The CDR3 DNA sequence: TGTGCCACCAGCAGGGACGACATCCCAGAGACCCAGTACTTC. Amino acid sequence: CATSRDDIPETQYF.